One and the same sample provided the 11 T cell receptor beta chains below, sequenced in a study of identical twins. TCRdb independently ran MiXCR on the 5' RACE reads; one entry per CDR3 protein. There are 1.5 million to 2 million distinct CDR3 sequences in the sample; around a third occur only once, and about 0.25% lies in the top ten. Sequenced material: cord blood. Receptors originate from a newborn girl in good health.

This chain connects TRBV11-2 to TRBJ2-1, with TRBD2 matching over 12 bases. V lost 2 bases, J lost 6 bases, and 11 bases stayed unmatched. Germline V gene lookup returns CDR1 SGHAT and CDR2 FQNNGV. This CDR3 contains 18 residues. The CDR3 bases are TGTGCCAGCAGCTTAAGGCCCGCTAGCGGGGGGGCGGGCAATGAGCAGTTCTTC. It is translated as CASSLRPASGGAGNEQFF. The full variable domain, completed using reference TRBV11-2 and TRBJ2-1, is EAGVAQSPRYKIIEKRQSVAFWCNPISGHATLYWYQQILGQGPKLLIQFQNNGVVDDSQLPKDRFSAERLKGVDSTLKIQPAKLEDSAVYLCASSLRPASGGAGNEQFFGPGTRLTVL.

This clonotype has more than one count but fewer than ten. The chain carries TRBV9 and TRBJ2-5; 7 nucleotides agree with TRBD1. V lost 0 bases, J lost 11 bases, and 13 bases stayed unmatched. Germline V gives CDR1 SGDLS, CDR2 YYNGEE. The CDR3 is 15 amino acids. For the CDR3, the DNA is TGTGCCAGCAGCGTAGTACAGGGGCCCTACAATGAGCAGTACTTC. Translation: CASSVVQGPYNEQYF.

This clonotype has only a few counts. The CDR3 reads CASSLILGQGIYEQYF. The DNA for the CDR3 is TGTGCCAGCAGTCTAATTCTAGGACAGGGGATCTACGAGCAGTACTTC. The rearrangement uses TRBV27 and TRBJ2-7; 9 bases agree with TRBD1. Germline V gene lookup returns CDR1 MNHEY and CDR2 SMNVEV (reference sequence). V dropped 5 bases and J dropped 3; count of bases not matched to a gene: 11. The CDR3 extends over 16 amino acids.

The chain recombines TRBV7-2 with TRBJ1-5; D is unclear. The CDR3 has 14 residues. Germline-derived CDR1 and CDR2 are SGHTA and FQGNSA. V lost 2 bases and J 6 bases, leaving 11 bases between the germline ends. Here the CDR3 DNA reads TGTGCCAGCAGCTTAAAGGGAGGCGGTCAGCCCCAGCATTTT. Translated, it gives CASSLKGGGQPQHF. Using reference TRBV7-2 and TRBJ1-5 for the parts outside the CDR3, the full variable domain is GAGVSQSPSNKVTEKGKDVELRCDPISGHTALYWYRQSLGQGLEFLIYFQGNSAPDKSGLPSDRFSAERTGGSVSTLTIQRTQQEDSAVYLCASSLKGGGQPQHFGDGTRLSIL.

V gene TRBV7-8 combines with J gene TRBJ1-6; TRBD1 matches at 9 bases. Unmatched junction bases numbered 6, after V lost 5 bases and J lost 10 bases. The CDR3 extends over 14 amino acids. CDR1 is SGHVS and CDR2 is FQNEAQ in the germline V gene. The CDR3, as DNA: TGTGCCAGCAGCACCCGGACAGGGGCATCACCCCTCCACTTT. It translates to CASSTRTGASPLHF.

The CDR3 sequence is CASSLNRARYNEQYF. DNA for the CDR3: TGTGCCAGCAGCCTGAACAGGGCCCGCTACAATGAGCAGTACTTC. The chain carries TRBV7-2 and TRBJ2-7, with a tentative D call TRBD1 (6 bases). The CDR3 sequence is 15 residues long. V lost 5 bases and J 7 bases, leaving 21 bases between the germline ends. Germline CDR1 and CDR2: SGHTA and FQGNSA.

The rearrangement uses TRBV3-1 and TRBJ2-5; D is undetermined. The J call may be incorrect, as the DNA end agrees better with TRBJ2-7. The CDR3 is 13 residues long. From germline, CDR1 is LGHDT and CDR2 YNNKEL (reference sequence). The CDR3 is CASSLWGSAEQYF. CDR3 coding DNA: TGTGCCAGCAGCCTCTGGGGTAGTGCCGAGCAGTACTTC.

This clonotype was picked up many times. The chain has TRBV10-2 and TRBJ2-7, with 7 nucleotides matching TRBD1. Unmatched junction bases numbered 9, after V lost 5 bases and J lost 2 bases. CDR1 and CDR2 (germline): WSHSY, SAAADI. The CDR3 totals 15 residues. This CDR3 reads CASSPRTGLTYEQYF. In DNA, the CDR3 is TGCGCCAGCAGTCCCCGGACAGGTTTGACCTACGAGCAGTACTTC.

The chain employs TRBV7-9 and TRBJ2-1; TRBD2 matches 14 bases. CDR1 is SEHNR and CDR2 is FQNEAQ in the germline V gene (reference sequence). CDR3 length equals 17 residues. After removal of 1 base from V and 5 bases from J, the junction contained 4 bases not matched to a gene. DNA for the CDR3: TGTGCCAGCAGCTTAGGTGGGACTAGCGGGGGCCACAATGAGCAGTTCTTC. This codes for CASSLGGTSGGHNEQFF.

The genes are TRBV5-1 and TRBJ2-7, with unresolved D. CDR1 and CDR2 from the germline V gene are SGHRS and YFSETQ. This CDR3 region has 17 residues. V was trimmed by 1 base and J by 6 bases, leaving 23 bases between them. CDR3 coding DNA: TGCGCCAGCAGCTTGCTTGCCCACTCCAGGAATCTAGGCGAGCAGTACTTC. Translation gives CASSLLAHSRNLGEQYF.

This clonotype was detected only a few times. V is TRBV20-1 and J is TRBJ1-6, with D possibly TRBD1 on 5 matching bases. Germline CDR1 and CDR2: DFQATT and SNEGSKA (reference sequence). This CDR3 has 13 amino acids. The V end lost 4 bases, the J end lost 10 bases, and 14 bases lay between the germline ends. This CDR3 reads CSAKRQGGSPLHF. CDR3 in DNA: TGCAGTGCTAAAAGGCAGGGAGGGTCACCCCTCCACTTT.